The count of the clone carrying this T cell receptor (beta chain) is one. In the original analysis: Amplified reference gene primers provided the basis for estimating nucleated cell counts. Only in-frame clones appear in the TCRdb table, and some are missing; sequencing was by immunoSEQ multiplex PCR. D and trimming come from the DNA, and the V and J calls and clone size come from that table. The sample records 250,000 or so clones, around 83% being singletons. V dropped 1 base and J dropped 5 bases, with 5 bases sitting between them. The CDR3 covers 13 residues. From germline, CDR1 is KGHSH and CDR2 LQKENI. This entry belongs to a study of blood T cell repertoires in COVID-19.

This clonotype was sampled from a woman between 45 and 65 years old who had been exposed to COVID-19. V gene TRBV18 combines with J gene TRBJ2-2; D is uncertain. The sequencing input was PBMCs or T cells enriched from blood (not recorded which). CDR3 sequence (DNA): TGTGCCAGCTCACCACGTGCGACCGGGGAGCTGTTTTTT. Its protein product is CASSPRATGELFF.